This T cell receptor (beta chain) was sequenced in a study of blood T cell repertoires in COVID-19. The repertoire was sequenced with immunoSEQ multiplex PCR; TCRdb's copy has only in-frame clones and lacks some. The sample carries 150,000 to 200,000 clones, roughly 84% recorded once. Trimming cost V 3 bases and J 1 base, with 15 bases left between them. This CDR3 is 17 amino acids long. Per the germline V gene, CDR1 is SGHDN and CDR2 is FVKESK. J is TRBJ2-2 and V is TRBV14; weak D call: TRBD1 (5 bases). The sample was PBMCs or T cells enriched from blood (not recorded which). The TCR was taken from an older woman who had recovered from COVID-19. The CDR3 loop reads CASSQRWRGQNTGELFF. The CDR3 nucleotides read TGTGCCAGCAGCCAGCGATGGCGAGGACAGAACACCGGGGAGCTGTTTTTT. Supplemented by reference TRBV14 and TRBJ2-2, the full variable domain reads EAGVTQFPSHSVIEKGQTVTLRCDPISGHDNLYWYRRVMGKEIKFLLHFVKESKQDESGMPNNRFLAERTGGTYSTLKVQPAELEDSGVYFCASSQRWRGQNTGELFFGEGSRLTVL.